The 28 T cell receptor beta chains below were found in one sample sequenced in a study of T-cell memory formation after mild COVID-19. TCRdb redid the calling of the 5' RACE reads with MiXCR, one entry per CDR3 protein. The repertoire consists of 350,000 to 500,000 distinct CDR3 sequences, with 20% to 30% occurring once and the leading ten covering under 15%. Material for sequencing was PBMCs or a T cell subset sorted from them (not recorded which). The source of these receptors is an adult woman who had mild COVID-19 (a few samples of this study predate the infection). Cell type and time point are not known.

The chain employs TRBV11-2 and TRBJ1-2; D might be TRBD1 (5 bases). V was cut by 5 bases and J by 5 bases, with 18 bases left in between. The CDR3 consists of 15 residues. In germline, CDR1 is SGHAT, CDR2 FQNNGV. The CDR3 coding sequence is TGTGCCAGCAGCCGTACCGGAGGGGAGGAGTATGGCTACACCTTC. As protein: CASSRTGGEEYGYTF.

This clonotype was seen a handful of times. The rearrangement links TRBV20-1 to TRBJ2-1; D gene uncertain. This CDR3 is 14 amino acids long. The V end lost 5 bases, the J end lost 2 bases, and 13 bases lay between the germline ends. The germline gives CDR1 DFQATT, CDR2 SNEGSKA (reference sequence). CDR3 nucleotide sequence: TGCAGTGCTCCAGTCTTAGGAGCCTACAATGAGCAGTTCTTC. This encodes CSAPVLGAYNEQFF.

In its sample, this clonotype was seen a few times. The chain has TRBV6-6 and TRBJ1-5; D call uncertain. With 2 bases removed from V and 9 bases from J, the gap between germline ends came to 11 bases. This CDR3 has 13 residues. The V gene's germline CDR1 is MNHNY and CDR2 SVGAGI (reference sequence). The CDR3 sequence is CASSYRAESPQHF. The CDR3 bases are TGTGCCAGCAGTTACAGGGCAGAGTCGCCCCAGCATTTT.

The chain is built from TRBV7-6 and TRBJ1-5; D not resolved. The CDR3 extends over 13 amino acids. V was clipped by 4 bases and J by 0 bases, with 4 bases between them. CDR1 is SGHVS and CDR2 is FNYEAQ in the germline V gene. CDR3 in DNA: TGTGCCAGCAGCTCGCATAGCAATCAGCCCCAGCATTTT. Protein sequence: CASSSHSNQPQHF.

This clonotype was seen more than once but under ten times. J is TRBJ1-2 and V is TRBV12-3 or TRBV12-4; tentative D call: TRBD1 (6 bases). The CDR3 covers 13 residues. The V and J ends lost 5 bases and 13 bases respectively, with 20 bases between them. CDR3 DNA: TGTGCCAGCAGTCTAGTAGGGGGGCGATTATCCACCTTC. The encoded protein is CASSLVGGRLSTF.

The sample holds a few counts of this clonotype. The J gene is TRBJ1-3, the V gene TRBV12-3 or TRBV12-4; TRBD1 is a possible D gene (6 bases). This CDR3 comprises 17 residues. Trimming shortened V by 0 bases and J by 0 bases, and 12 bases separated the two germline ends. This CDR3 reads CASSLAKDSYSGNTIYF. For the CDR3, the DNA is TGTGCCAGCAGTTTAGCGAAGGACAGTTACTCTGGAAACACCATATATTTT.

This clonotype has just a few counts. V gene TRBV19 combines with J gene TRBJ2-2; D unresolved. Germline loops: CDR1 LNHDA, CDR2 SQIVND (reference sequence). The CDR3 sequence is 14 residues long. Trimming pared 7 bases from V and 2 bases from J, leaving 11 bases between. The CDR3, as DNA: TGTGCCAGTACGGCCGGATTCAACACCGGGGAGCTGTTTTTT. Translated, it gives CASTAGFNTGELFF.

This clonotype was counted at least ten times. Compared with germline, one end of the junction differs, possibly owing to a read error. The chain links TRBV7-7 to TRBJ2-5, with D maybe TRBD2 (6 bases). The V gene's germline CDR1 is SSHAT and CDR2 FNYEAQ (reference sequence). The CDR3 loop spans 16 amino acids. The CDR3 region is CASSFSPNPGEETQYF. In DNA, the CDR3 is TGTGCTAGCAGCTTCTCCCCGAACCCGGGAGAAGAGACCCAGTACTTC.

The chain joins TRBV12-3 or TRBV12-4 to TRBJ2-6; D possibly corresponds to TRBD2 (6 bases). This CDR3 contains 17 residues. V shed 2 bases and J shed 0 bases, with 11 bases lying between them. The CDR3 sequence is CASSLSSGYSGANVLTF. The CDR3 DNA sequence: TGTGCCAGCAGTTTATCGAGCGGGTACTCTGGGGCCAACGTCCTGACTTTC.

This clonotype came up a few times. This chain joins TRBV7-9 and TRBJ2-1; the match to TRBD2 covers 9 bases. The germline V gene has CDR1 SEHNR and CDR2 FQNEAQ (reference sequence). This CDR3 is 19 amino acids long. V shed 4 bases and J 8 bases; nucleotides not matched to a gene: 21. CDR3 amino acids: CASSSLGRPGTSNDDEQFF. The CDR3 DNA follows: TGTGCCAGCAGCTCCCTAGGCCGGCCCGGGACTAGCAATGACGATGAGCAGTTCTTC.

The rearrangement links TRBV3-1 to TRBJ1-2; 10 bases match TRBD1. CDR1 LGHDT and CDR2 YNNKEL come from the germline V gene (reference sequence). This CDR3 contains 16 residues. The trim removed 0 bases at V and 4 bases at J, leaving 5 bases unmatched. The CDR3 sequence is CASSQDRDRGSYGYTF. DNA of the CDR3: TGTGCCAGCAGCCAAGACCGGGACAGGGGATCCTATGGCTACACCTTC.

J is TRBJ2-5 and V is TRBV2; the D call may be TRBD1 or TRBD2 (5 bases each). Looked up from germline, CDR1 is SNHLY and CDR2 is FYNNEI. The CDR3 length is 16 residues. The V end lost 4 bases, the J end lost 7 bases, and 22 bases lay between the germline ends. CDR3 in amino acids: CASSGSWVRDVGTQYF. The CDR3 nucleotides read TGTGCCAGCAGTGGATCCTGGGTCCGGGACGTCGGGACCCAGTACTTC.

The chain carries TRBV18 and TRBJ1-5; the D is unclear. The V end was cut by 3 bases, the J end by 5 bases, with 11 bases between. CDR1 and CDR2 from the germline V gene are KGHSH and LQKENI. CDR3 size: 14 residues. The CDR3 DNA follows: TGTGCCAGCTCACCGATCGGAGGAGATCAGCCCCAGCATTTT. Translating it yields CASSPIGGDQPQHF.

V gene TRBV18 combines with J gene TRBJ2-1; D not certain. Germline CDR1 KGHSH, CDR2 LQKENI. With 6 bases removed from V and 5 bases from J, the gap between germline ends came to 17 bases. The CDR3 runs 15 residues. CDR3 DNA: TGTGCCAGCTCGGGCCGAAGGCACAGCGACAATGAGCAGTTCTTC. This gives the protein CASSGRRHSDNEQFF.

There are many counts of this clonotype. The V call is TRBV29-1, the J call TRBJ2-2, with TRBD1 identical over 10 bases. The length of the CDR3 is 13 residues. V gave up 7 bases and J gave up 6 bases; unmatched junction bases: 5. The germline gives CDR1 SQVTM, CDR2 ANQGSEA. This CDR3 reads CSGGQGVAGELFF. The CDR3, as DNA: TGCAGCGGTGGACAGGGGGTCGCCGGGGAGCTGTTTTTT.

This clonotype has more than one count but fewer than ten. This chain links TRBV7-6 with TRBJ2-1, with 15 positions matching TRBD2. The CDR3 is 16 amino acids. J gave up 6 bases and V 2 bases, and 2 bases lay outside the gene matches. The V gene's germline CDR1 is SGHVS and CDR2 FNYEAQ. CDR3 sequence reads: CASSLWGLAGGNEQFF. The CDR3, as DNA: TGTGCCAGCAGCTTATGGGGACTAGCGGGAGGCAATGAGCAGTTCTTC.

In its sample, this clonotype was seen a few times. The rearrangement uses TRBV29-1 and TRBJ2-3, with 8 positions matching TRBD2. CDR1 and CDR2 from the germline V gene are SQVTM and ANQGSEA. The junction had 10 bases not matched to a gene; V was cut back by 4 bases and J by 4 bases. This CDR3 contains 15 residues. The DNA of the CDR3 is TGCAGCGTTGTAAAGGGACTAGGTGACCCAGATACGCAGTATTTT. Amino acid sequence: CSVVKGLGDPDTQYF.

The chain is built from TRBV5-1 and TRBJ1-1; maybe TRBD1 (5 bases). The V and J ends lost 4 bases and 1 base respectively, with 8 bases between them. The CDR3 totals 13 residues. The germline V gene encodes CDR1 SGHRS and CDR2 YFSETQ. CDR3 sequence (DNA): TGCGCCAGCAGCAAGCAGGGGAACACTGAAGCTTTCTTT. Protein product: CASSKQGNTEAFF.

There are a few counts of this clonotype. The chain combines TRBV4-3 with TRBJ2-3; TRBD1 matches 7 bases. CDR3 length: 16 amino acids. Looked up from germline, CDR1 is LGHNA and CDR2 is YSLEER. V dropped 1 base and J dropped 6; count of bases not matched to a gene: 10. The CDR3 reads CASSQGVTGSTDTQYF. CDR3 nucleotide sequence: TGCGCCAGCAGCCAAGGGGTGACAGGGTCCACCGATACGCAGTATTTT.

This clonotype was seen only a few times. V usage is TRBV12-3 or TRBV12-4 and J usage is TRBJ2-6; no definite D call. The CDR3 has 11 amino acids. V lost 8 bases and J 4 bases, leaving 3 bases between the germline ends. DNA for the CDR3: TGTGCCAGCCGGGGGGCCAACGTCCTGACTTTC. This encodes CASRGANVLTF.

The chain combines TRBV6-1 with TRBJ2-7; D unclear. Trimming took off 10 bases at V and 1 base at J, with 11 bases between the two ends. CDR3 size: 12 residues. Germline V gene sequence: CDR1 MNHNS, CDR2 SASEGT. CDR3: CAILDGSYEQYF. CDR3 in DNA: TGTGCCATCCTAGACGGTTCCTACGAGCAGTACTTC.

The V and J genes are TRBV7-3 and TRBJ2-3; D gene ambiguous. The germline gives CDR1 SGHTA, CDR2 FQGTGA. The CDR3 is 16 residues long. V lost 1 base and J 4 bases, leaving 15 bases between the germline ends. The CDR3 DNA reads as TGTGCCAGCAGCTTAAGATGGTCTCCGATGGCAGATACGCAGTATTTT. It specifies CASSLRWSPMADTQYF.

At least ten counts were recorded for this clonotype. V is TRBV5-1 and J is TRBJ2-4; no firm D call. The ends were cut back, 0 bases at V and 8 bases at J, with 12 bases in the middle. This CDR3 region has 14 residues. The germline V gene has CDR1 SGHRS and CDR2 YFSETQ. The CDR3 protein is CASSLDLMKDIQYF. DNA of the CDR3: TGCGCCAGCAGCTTGGATCTTATGAAAGACATTCAGTACTTC.

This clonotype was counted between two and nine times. CDR3 coding DNA: TGTGCCAGCAGCATCATCCCGGGACAGGGGGCCAACGTCCTGACTTTC. As protein: CASSIIPGQGANVLTF. This sequence joins TRBV6-5 and TRBJ2-6; the match to TRBD1 covers 7 bases. This CDR3 contains 16 residues. The germline gives CDR1 MNHEY, CDR2 SVGAGI. V trimming: 6 bases; J trimming: 4 bases; junction bases outside the gene matches: 9.

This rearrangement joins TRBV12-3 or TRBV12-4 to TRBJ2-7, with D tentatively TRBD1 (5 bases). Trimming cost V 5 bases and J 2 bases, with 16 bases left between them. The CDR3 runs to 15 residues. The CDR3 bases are TGTGCCAGCAGTCCATCCGACAGCTACGCCTACGAGCAGTACTTC. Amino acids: CASSPSDSYAYEQYF.

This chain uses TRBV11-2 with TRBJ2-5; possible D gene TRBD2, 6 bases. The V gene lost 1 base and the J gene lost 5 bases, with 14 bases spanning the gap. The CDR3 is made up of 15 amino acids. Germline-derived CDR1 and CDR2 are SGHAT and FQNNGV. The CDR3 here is CASSLGAGREETQYF. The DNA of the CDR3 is TGTGCCAGCAGCTTAGGAGCGGGCAGGGAGGAGACCCAGTACTTC.

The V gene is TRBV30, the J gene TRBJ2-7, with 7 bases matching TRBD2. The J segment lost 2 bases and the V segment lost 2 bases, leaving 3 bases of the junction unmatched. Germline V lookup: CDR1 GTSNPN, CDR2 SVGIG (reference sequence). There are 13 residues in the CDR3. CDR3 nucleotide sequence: TGTGCCTGGAGTCGGGGGGAAACCTACGAGCAGTACTTC. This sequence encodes CAWSRGETYEQYF.

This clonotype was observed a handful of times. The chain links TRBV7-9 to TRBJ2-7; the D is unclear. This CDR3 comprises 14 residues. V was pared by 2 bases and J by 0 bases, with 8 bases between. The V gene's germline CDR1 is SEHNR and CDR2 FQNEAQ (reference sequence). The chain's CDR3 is CASSLRTDSYEQYF. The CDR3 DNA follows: TGTGCCAGCAGCTTACGAACAGACTCCTACGAGCAGTACTTC.